The clone carrying this TCR beta chain was seen repeatedly, ten times or more. What it recognizes is unknown. The record originates from a study of blood T cells in healthy people across ages. Study-level results: Considered underestimates were the diversity estimates obtained from one million T cells.

The V gene lost 8 bases and the J gene lost 7 bases, with 18 bases spanning the gap. Germline CDR1 and CDR2: MGHDK and SYGVNS. CDR3 size: 13 residues. A J-beta primer mix and a sample-barcoded 5' primer were used in a second PCR of roughly 6 to 11 cycles. TCRdb fed the 5' RACE reads into MiXCR, producing one record per CDR3 protein. The profile covers 590,000 or so distinct CDR3 sequences, with roughly 30% appearing a single time and about 15% taken by the ten largest. Material: blood. The sequence was collected from a woman of 80 years or more in good health. The chain recombines TRBV25-1 with TRBJ2-7; either TRBD1 or TRBD2 may fit D (5 bases each). CDR3 residues: CASVEKGTGEQYF. Written as DNA, the CDR3 is TGTGCCAGCGTAGAGAAGGGGACGGGGGAGCAGTACTTC.